This entry features one T cell receptor beta chain sequence. Its antigen is unknown. The data derive from a study of T cell responses to AZD1222 COVID-19 vaccine. Overall study results and limits: Reportedly, nearly half the spike-specific TCRs target unmutated variant regions. Two AZD1222 doses significantly raised spike-specific TCR breadth and depth over controls.

Using immunoSEQ multiplex PCR, the repertoire was profiled, and TCRdb retains in-frame clones only, with some absent. The sample has approximately 94,000 clones; about 85% are singletons. The CDR3 extends over 16 amino acids. Germline trimming cut 1 base from V and 2 bases from J; bases unmatched to any gene: 5. CDR1 and CDR2 (germline): SGHTA, FQGNSA. Material: peripheral blood, obtained on day 0 of AZD1222 vaccination. This chain uses TRBV7-2 with TRBJ2-4, with 7 nucleotides matching TRBD1. The receptor's source is an adult in good health. The CDR3 protein is CASSLVVTGTKNIQYF. CDR3 DNA sequence: TGTGCCAGCAGCTTAGTTGTGACAGGGACCAAAAACATTCAGTACTTC.